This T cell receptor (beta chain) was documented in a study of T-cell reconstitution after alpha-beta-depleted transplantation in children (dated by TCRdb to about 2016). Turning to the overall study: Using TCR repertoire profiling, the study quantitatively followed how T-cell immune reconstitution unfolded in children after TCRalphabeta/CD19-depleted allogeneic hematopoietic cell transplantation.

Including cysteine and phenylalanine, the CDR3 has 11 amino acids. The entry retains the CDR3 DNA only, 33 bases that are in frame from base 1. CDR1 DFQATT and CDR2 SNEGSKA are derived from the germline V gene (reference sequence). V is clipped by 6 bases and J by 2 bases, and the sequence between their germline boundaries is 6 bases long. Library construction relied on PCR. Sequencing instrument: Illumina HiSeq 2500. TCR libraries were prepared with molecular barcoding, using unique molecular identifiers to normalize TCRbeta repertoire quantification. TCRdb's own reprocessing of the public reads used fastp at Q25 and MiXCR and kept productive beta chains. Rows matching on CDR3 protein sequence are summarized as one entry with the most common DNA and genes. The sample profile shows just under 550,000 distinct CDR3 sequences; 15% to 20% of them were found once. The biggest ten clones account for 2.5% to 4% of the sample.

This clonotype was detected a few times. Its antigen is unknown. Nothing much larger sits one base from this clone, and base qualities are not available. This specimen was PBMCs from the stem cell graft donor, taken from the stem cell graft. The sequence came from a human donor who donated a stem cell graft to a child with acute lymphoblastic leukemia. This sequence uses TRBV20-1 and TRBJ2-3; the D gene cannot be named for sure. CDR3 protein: CSAGFTDTQYF. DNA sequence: TGCAGTGCAGGATTCACAGATACGCAGTATTTT.